This is a list of T cell receptor beta chains from one sample in a study of blood T cell repertoires in COVID-19. Libraries were prepared by immunoSEQ multiplex PCR; TCRdb keeps only in-frame clonotypes and omits some of them. The top ten hold about 3% of the sample, which has about 170,000 clones, over 75% seen once. Material for sequencing was peripheral blood. These TCRs come from a man between 65 and 80 years old with acute or convalescent COVID-19. The CDR3 runs from the conserved cysteine through the conserved F or W. D genes are given only for firm matches. Not every row has a clone size; where given, it reads once, few, many or a size class.

size: NA
D: TRBD1
J: TRBJ1-1
V: TRBV10-3
CDR3: CATGQAITNTEAFF
DNA: TGTGCCACCGGACAGGCTATAACGAACACTGAAGCTTTCTTT

size: NA
D: TRBD1
J: TRBJ1-1
V: TRBV2
CDR3: CASSDTGGAEGTEAFF
DNA: TGTGCCAGCAGTGACACAGGGGGCGCAGAGGGCACTGAAGCTTTCTTT

size: NA
D: TRBD2
J: TRBJ2-7
V: TRBV6-5
CDR3: CASRPAGVLGEQYF
DNA: TGTGCCAGCAGGCCAGCGGGGGTCCTCGGCGAGCAGTACTTC

size: NA
D: TRBD2
J: TRBJ2-1
V: TRBV11-3
CDR3: CASSLGISSGSYNEQFF
DNA: TGTGCCAGCAGCTTAGGTATCTCTAGCGGGAGTTACAATGAGCAGTTCTTC

size: NA
D: NA
J: TRBJ2-1
V: TRBV15
CDR3: CATSRPSDSYNEQFF
DNA: TGTGCCACCAGCAGACCTAGTGACTCCTACAATGAGCAGTTCTTC

size: NA
D: TRBD2
J: TRBJ2-4
V: TRBV29-1
CDR3: CSGAVLTGAGGPNIQYF
DNA: TGCAGCGGGGCCGTCCTGACGGGAGCGGGAGGGCCGAACATTCAGTACTTC

size: NA
D: NA
J: TRBJ1-2
V: TRBV5-1
CDR3: CASGEGYGYTF
DNA: TGCGCCAGCGGAGAGGGCTATGGCTACACCTTC

size: NA
D: NA
J: TRBJ2-7
V: TRBV2
CDR3: CASRVFNSEQYF
DNA: TGTGCCAGCAGGGTATTCAATAGCGAGCAGTACTTC

size: NA
D: TRBD1
J: TRBJ1-2
V: TRBV2
CDR3: CASSPLNLDRGLGYTF
DNA: TGTGCCAGCAGTCCCTTAAACCTCGACAGGGGGCTTGGCTACACCTTC

size: few
D: TRBD2
J: TRBJ2-1
V: TRBV29-1
CDR3: CSASQGLAGEGNEQFF
DNA: TGCAGCGCTAGCCAGGGACTAGCGGGAGAAGGAAATGAGCAGTTCTTC

size: NA
D: NA
J: TRBJ1-2
V: TRBV10-3
CDR3: CAISESIRGAYYGYTF
DNA: TGTGCCATCAGTGAGTCGATTCGGGGGGCCTACTATGGCTACACCTTC

size: many
D: NA
J: TRBJ1-4
V: TRBV28
CDR3: CASSFSPWQANEKLFF
DNA: TGTGCCAGCAGTTTCTCTCCCTGGCAGGCTAATGAAAAACTGTTTTTT

size: NA
D: TRBD1
J: TRBJ1-2
V: TRBV5-1
CDR3: CASSLQGEGGYTF
DNA: TGCGCCAGCAGCTTACAGGGGGAAGGGGGCTACACCTTC

size: NA
D: NA
J: TRBJ1-2
V: TRBV6-6
CDR3: CASSYWERGSGYTF
DNA: TGTGCCAGCAGTTACTGGGAGCGGGGGTCTGGCTACACCTTC

size: NA
D: NA
J: TRBJ2-1
V: TRBV5-4
CDR3: CASSQGLDYNEQFF
DNA: TGTGCCAGCAGCCAGGGACTGGACTACAATGAGCAGTTCTTC

size: NA
D: NA
J: TRBJ1-2
V: TRBV10-3
CDR3: CAISELDSHGYTF
DNA: TGTGCCATCAGTGAGTTGGACAGTCACGGCTACACCTTC

size: NA
D: TRBD2
J: TRBJ2-7
V: TRBV5-4
CDR3: CASTWSPREGEQYF
DNA: TGTGCCAGCACCTGGTCCCCGCGGGAGGGCGAGCAGTACTTC

size: NA
D: NA
J: TRBJ1-5
V: TRBV24-1
CDR3: CATSAVSSNQPQHF
DNA: TGTGCCACCAGTGCCGTGAGTAGCAATCAGCCCCAGCATTTT

size: NA
D: NA
J: TRBJ2-7
V: TRBV6-5
CDR3: CASRWTIMYF
DNA: TGTGCCAGCAGGTGGACTATCATGTACTTC

size: NA
D: NA
J: TRBJ2-5
V: TRBV7-3
CDR3: CASSSGRQETQYF
DNA: TGTGCCAGCAGCTCTGGCAGACAAGAGACCCAGTACTTC

size: NA
D: NA
J: TRBJ2-1
V: TRBV18
CDR3: CASSLQYNEQFF
DNA: TGTGCCAGCTCACTACAATACAATGAGCAGTTCTTC

size: NA
D: NA
J: TRBJ1-2
V: TRBV2
CDR3: CASSEERQGLSTF
DNA: TGTGCCAGCAGTGAGGAACGGCAGGGGCTATCTACCTTC

size: NA
D: TRBD1
J: TRBJ2-7
V: TRBV19
CDR3: CASSRTGGTYEQYF
DNA: TGTGCCAGTAGCCGAACAGGGGGAACCTACGAGCAGTACTTC

size: NA
D: NA
J: TRBJ1-5
V: TRBV5-8
CDR3: CASSWANSPNQPQHF
DNA: TGTGCCAGCAGCTGGGCAAATTCGCCTAATCAGCCCCAGCATTTT

size: NA
D: TRBD1
J: TRBJ2-2
V: TRBV19
CDR3: CASSIDPGQANTGELFF
DNA: TGTGCCAGTAGTATAGATCCCGGACAGGCGAACACCGGGGAGCTGTTTTTT

size: once
D: TRBD1
J: TRBJ2-5
V: TRBV11-2
CDR3: CASSPDRARQETQYF
DNA: TGTGCCAGCAGCCCGGACAGGGCACGTCAAGAGACCCAGTACTTC

size: few
D: NA
J: TRBJ1-2
V: TRBV19
CDR3: CASTHTRTALYGYTF
DNA: TGTGCCAGTACCCACACCCGGACAGCCTTATATGGCTACACCTTC